A single sample gave rise to the 18 T cell receptor beta chains below, sequenced in a study of blood T cell repertoires in COVID-19. Generated by immunoSEQ multiplex PCR, the TCRdb table keeps only in-frame clones and is missing some. The table includes just over 650,000 clones, 80% to 90% detected once. The sequencing sample was made of peripheral blood. Every receptor here comes from a woman between 18 and 30 years old with acute or convalescent COVID-19.

The chain recombines TRBV12-3 or TRBV12-4 with TRBJ1-1; D gene uncertain. Deletions cut 1 base from V and 12 bases from J, with 9 bases between. The CDR3 length is 11 residues. The CDR3 loop is CASSLGSPTFF. The CDR3 bases are TGTGCCAGCAGTTTAGGTTCCCCCACTTTCTTT.

The V and J genes are TRBV5-1 and TRBJ1-1, with D hard to call. CDR3 length: 16 amino acids. The germline V gene encodes CDR1 SGHRS and CDR2 YFSETQ. The V and J ends lost 6 bases and 1 base respectively, with 19 bases between them. The DNA for the CDR3 is TGCGCCAGCACAATCCCACCGGTATTAGAGAACACTGAAGCTTTCTTT. Translation: CASTIPPVLENTEAFF.

The V and J genes are TRBV7-6 and TRBJ2-1; 14 bases align to TRBD2. The CDR3 spans 15 residues. V lost 5 bases to trimming and J lost 8 bases; unmatched junction nucleotides: 5. Germline-derived CDR1 and CDR2 are SGHVS and FNYEAQ. CDR3 sequence reads: CASSETSGGADEQFF. The DNA of the CDR3 is TGTGCCAGCAGCGAGACTAGCGGGGGGGCAGATGAGCAGTTCTTC.

V and J are TRBV6-1 and TRBJ2-7, with a possible D match to TRBD2 (7 bases). Germline assignment: CDR1 MNHNS and CDR2 SASEGT. Trimming pared 3 bases from V and 7 bases from J, leaving 16 bases between. The CDR3 loop spans 14 amino acids. The CDR3 reads CASSDLKGGPEQYF. The CDR3 nucleotides are TGTGCCAGCAGTGACCTGAAGGGGGGGCCGGAGCAGTACTTC.

DNA of the CDR3: TGTGCCAGCAGGGCCCCAACAGGTAACACTGAAGCTTTCTTT. Its translation: CASRAPTGNTEAFF. This rearrangement joins TRBV27 to TRBJ1-1; D may be TRBD1 (5 bases). CDR3 size: 14 residues. Germline-derived CDR1 and CDR2 are MNHEY and SMNVEV (reference sequence). V lost 6 bases and J 2 bases, leaving 13 bases between the germline ends.

The genes are TRBV4-1 and TRBJ2-2; 7 bases align to TRBD1. CDR1 MGHRA and CDR2 YSYEKL come from the germline V gene. CDR3 length: 14 amino acids. The J segment lost 6 bases and the V segment lost 0 bases, leaving 1 base of the junction unmatched. The CDR3 here is CASSQDRGPGELFF. CDR3 DNA sequence: TGCGCCAGCAGCCAAGATAGGGGGCCCGGGGAGCTGTTTTTT.

V is TRBV4-1 and J is TRBJ1-2, with D possibly being TRBD1 (5 bases). Germline values: CDR1 MGHRA, CDR2 YSYEKL. The CDR3 is 16 amino acids. V lost 1 base and J 4 bases, leaving 16 bases between the germline ends. CDR3: CASSQAISAGGYGYTF. The CDR3 DNA reads as TGCGCCAGCAGCCAAGCGATTTCAGCGGGGGGCTATGGCTACACCTTC.

The chain has TRBV25-1 and TRBJ2-7; perhaps TRBD2 as D (5 bases). Germline values: CDR1 MGHDK, CDR2 SYGVNS. V was clipped by 3 bases and J by 6 bases, with 15 bases between them. The CDR3 is 14 amino acids. The CDR3 region is CASSDFRGSVEQYF. The CDR3 bases are TGTGCCAGCAGTGATTTTCGGGGTTCGGTCGAGCAGTACTTC.

The chain has TRBV7-8 and TRBJ1-1; 9 bases agree with TRBD1. The CDR3 is 16 residues long. In germline, CDR1 is SGHVS, CDR2 FQNEAQ. With V trimmed by 5 bases and J by 3 bases, 10 bases remained unmatched. The CDR3 loop reads CASSPDWTGVDTEAFF. For the CDR3, the DNA is TGTGCCAGCAGCCCCGACTGGACAGGGGTCGACACTGAAGCTTTCTTT.

This sequence joins TRBV5-4 and TRBJ1-1; D might be TRBD1 (6 bases). The V end lost 4 bases, the J end lost 1 base, and 14 bases lay between the germline ends. This CDR3 has 15 residues. Germline loops: CDR1 SGHNT, CDR2 YYREEE (reference sequence). The CDR3 region has the DNA TGTGCCAGCAGCGTGGACGGGACACGGAACACTGAAGCTTTCTTT. The encoded protein is CASSVDGTRNTEAFF.

This clone has only a few counts. The CDR3 reads CAISESFYRGGSPLHF. CDR3 DNA sequence: TGTGCCATCAGTGAGTCGTTTTACAGGGGAGGATCACCCCTCCACTTT. The chain is built from TRBV10-3 and TRBJ1-6; 7 bases line up with TRBD1. Germline V gene data show CDR1 as ENHRY and CDR2 as SYGVKD. V dropped 0 bases and J dropped 10; count of bases not matched to a gene: 9. The CDR3 spans 16 residues.

The rearrangement uses TRBV6-1 and TRBJ1-1; TRBD1 agrees at 8 bases. In germline, CDR1 is MNHNS, CDR2 SASEGT. J lost 4 bases, V lost 3 bases, and 13 bases had no gene match. The CDR3 sequence is 17 residues long. The CDR3 DNA reads TGTGCCAGCAGTGACTATCTGACCCGAACAGGGGGCACTGAAGCTTTCTTT. Amino acid sequence: CASSDYLTRTGGTEAFF.

J is TRBJ1-1 and V is TRBV29-1, with D possibly matching TRBD1 (6 bases). The CDR3 consists of 13 residues. In germline, CDR1 is SQVTM, CDR2 ANQGSEA. V was shortened by 2 bases and J by 3 bases, with 10 bases between the two germline ends. The DNA of the CDR3 is TGCAGCGTTGAAAGGGGGAGTGACACTGAAGCTTTCTTT. Translated, it gives CSVERGSDTEAFF.

The chain is built from TRBV25-1 and TRBJ2-1; 12 bases agree with TRBD2. CDR1 MGHDK and CDR2 SYGVNS come from the germline V gene. This CDR3 has 16 amino acids. Trimming at V came to 6 bases and at J to 8 bases, leaving 11 bases not matched to a gene. For the CDR3, the DNA is TGTGCCAGCAGCGAACCTAGCGGGGGGGCCAGTGATGAGCAGTTCTTC. Translation gives CASSEPSGGASDEQFF.

The rearrangement uses TRBV11-2 and TRBJ1-1; 10 bases are a match to TRBD1. Trimming took 6 bases from V and 0 from J; bases not matched to a gene: 13. The CDR3 consists of 18 residues. Germline CDR1 reads SGHAT; CDR2 reads FQNNGV. The DNA of the CDR3 is TGTGCCAGCAGTCAAGGGATCGGGACAGGGGCCCTGAACACTGAAGCTTTCTTT. It specifies CASSQGIGTGALNTEAFF.

V is TRBV11-2 and J is TRBJ2-7, with D possibly matching TRBD2 (6 bases). The CDR3 spans 12 residues. Trimming left V 4 bases short and J 5 bases short, with 9 bases between. Germline values: CDR1 SGHAT, CDR2 FQNNGV. CDR3 coding DNA: TGTGCCAGCAGCTCCGGGGGAGACGAGCAGTACTTC. Translating it yields CASSSGGDEQYF.

V is TRBV18 and J is TRBJ2-2, with 7 bases identical to TRBD2. The CDR3 runs to 15 residues. After removal of 6 bases from V and 6 bases from J, the junction contained 10 bases not matched to a gene. Germline loops: CDR1 KGHSH, CDR2 LQKENI. The CDR3 DNA sequence: TGTGCCAGCTCTCTCGCCCAGACTAGCTCCGGGGAGCTGTTTTTT. The encoded protein is CASSLAQTSSGELFF.

The gene calls are TRBV27 and TRBJ2-3; 8 nucleotides match TRBD1. From germline, CDR1 is MNHEY and CDR2 SMNVEV (reference sequence). The CDR3 runs to 15 residues. V lost 3 bases and J lost 2; bases outside the gene matches: 4. The CDR3 reads CASSLTGVFTDTQYF. The CDR3 nucleotides are TGTGCCAGCAGTTTGACAGGGGTCTTCACAGATACGCAGTATTTT.